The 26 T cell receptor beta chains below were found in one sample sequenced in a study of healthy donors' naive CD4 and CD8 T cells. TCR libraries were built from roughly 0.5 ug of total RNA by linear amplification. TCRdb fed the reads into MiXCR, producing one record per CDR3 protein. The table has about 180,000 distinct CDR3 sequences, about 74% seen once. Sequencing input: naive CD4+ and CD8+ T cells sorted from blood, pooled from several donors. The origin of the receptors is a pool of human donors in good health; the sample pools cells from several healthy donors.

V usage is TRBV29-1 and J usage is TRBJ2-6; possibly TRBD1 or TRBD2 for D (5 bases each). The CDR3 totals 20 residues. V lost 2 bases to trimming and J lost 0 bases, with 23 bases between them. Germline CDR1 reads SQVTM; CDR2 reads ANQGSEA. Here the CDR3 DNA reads TGCAGCGTTGAATGGTCAGGGAAAGCTTTAGGACTCTCTGGGGCCAACGTCCTGACTTTC. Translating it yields CSVEWSGKALGLSGANVLTF. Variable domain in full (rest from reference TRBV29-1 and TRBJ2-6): SAVISQKPSRDICQRGTSLTIQCQVDSQVTMMFWYRQQPGQSLTLIATANQGSEATYESGFVIDKFPISRPNLTFSTLTVSNMSPEDSSIYLCSVEWSGKALGLSGANVLTFGAGSRLTVL.

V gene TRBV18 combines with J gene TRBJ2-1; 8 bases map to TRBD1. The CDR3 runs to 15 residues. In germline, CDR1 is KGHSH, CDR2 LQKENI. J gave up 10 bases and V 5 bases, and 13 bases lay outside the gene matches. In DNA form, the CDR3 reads TGTGCCAGCTCAACAATGACAGGGGCAGAACGGGAGCAGTTCTTC. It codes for CASSTMTGAEREQFF.

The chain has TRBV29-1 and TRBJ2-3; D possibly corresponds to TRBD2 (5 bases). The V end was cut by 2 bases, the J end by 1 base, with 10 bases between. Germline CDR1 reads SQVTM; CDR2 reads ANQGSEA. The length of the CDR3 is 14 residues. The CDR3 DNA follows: TGCAGCGTTGAACAGGACTTGGGCACAGATACGCAGTATTTT. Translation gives CSVEQDLGTDTQYF.

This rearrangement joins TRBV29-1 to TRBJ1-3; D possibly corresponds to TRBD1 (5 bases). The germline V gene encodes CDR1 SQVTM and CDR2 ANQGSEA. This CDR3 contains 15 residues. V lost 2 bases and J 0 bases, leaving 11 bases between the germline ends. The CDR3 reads CSVEMGTTSGNTIYF. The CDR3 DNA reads TGCAGCGTTGAAATGGGGACTACCTCTGGAAACACCATATATTTT.

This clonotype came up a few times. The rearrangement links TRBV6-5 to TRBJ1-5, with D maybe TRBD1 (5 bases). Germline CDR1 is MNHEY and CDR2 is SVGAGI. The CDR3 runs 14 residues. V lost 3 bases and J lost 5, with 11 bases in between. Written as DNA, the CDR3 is TGTGCCAGCAGTTATGGCCAGGGCTATCAGCCCCAGCATTTT. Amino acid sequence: CASSYGQGYQPQHF.

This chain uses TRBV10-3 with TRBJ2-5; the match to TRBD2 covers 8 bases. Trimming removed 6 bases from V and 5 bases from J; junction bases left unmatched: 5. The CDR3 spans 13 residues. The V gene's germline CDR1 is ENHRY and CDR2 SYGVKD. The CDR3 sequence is CAISERGMETQYF. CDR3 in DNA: TGTGCCATCAGCGAGCGGGGGATGGAGACCCAGTACTTC.

CDR3 amino acids: CASSIGRKENYGYTF. In nucleotides, the CDR3 is TGTGCCAGTAGTATAGGTCGAAAAGAAAACTATGGCTACACCTTC. The rearrangement links TRBV19 to TRBJ1-2; D is unresolved. There are 15 residues in the CDR3. Germline V gene lookup returns CDR1 LNHDA and CDR2 SQIVND (reference sequence). V lost 1 base and J lost 2, with 11 bases in between.

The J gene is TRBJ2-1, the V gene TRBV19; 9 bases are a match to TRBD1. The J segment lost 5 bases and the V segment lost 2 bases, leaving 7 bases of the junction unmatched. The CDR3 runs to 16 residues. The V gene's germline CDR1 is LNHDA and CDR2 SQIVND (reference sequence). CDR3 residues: CASSINEGQGHNEQFF. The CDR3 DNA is TGTGCCAGTAGTATAAATGAGGGACAGGGTCACAATGAGCAGTTCTTC. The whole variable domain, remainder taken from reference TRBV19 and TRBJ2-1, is DGGITQSPKYLFRKEGQNVTLSCEQNLNHDAMYWYRQDPGQGLRLIYYSQIVNDFQKGDIAEGYSVSREKKESFPLTVTSAQKNPTAFYLCASSINEGQGHNEQFFGPGTRLTVL.

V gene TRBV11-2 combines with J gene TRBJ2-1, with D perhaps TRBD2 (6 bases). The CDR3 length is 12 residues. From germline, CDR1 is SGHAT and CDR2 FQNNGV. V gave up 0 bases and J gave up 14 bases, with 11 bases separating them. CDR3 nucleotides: TGTGCCAGCAGCTTAGAACTAGCAGGGAAGTTCTTC. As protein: CASSLELAGKFF.

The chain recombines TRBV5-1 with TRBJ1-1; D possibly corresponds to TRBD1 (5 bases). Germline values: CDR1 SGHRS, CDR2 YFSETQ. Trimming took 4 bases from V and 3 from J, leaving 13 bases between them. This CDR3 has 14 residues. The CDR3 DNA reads TGCGCCAGCAGCCCGGGGGTGATGTACACTGAAGCTTTCTTT. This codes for CASSPGVMYTEAFF.

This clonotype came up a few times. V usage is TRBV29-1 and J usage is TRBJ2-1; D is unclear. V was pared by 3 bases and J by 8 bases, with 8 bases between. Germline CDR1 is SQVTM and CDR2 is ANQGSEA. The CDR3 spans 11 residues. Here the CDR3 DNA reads TGCAGCGTTGATTGGCGCGATGAGCAGTTCTTC. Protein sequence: CSVDWRDEQFF.

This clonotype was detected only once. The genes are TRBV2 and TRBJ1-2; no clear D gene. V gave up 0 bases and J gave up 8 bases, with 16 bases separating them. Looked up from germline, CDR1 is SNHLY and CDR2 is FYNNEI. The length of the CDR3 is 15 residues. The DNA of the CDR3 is TGTGCCAGCAGTGAAGCGGAGGACTTCCGTAGGGGCTACACCTTC. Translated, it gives CASSEAEDFRRGYTF. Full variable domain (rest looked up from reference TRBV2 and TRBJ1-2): EPEVTQTPSHQVTQMGQEVILRCVPISNHLYFYWYRQILGQKVEFLVSFYNNEISEKSEIFDDQFSVERPDGSNFTLKIRSTKLEDSAMYFCASSEAEDFRRGYTFGSGTRLTVV.

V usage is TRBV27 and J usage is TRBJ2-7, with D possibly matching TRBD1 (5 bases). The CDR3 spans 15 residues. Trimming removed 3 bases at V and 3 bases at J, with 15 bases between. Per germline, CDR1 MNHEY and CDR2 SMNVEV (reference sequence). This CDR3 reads CASSLGPIGVYEQYF. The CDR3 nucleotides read TGTGCCAGCAGTTTGGGGCCGATCGGCGTCTACGAGCAGTACTTC.

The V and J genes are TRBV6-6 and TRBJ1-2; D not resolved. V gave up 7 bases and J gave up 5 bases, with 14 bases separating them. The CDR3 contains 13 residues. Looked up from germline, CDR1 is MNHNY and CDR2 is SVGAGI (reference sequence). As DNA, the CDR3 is TGTGCCAGCATTCCGGGAGGGAAGTATGGCTACACCTTC. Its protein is CASIPGGKYGYTF.

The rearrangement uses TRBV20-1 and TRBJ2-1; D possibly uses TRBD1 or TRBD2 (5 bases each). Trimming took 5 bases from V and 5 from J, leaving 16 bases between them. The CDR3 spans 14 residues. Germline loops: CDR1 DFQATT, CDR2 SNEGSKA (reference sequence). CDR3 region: CSAYIPGRNNEQFF. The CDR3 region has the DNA TGCAGTGCTTACATACCGGGACGCAACAATGAGCAGTTCTTC.

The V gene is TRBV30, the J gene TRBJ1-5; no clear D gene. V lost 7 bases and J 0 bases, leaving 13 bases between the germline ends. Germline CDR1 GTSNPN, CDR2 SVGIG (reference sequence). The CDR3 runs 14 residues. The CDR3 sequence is CAYGRALSNQPQHF. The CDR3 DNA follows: TGTGCCTACGGGAGGGCCCTTAGCAATCAGCCCCAGCATTTT.

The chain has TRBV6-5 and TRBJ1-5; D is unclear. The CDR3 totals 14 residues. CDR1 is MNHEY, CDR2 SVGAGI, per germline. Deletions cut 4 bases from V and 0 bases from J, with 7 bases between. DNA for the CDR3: TGTGCCAGCAGTTCTCCGTATAGCAATCAGCCCCAGCATTTT. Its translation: CASSSPYSNQPQHF.

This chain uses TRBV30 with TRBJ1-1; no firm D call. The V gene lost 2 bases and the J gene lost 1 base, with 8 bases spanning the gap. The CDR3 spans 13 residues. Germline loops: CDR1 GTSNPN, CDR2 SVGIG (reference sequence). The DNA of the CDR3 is TGTGCCTGGAGTATCGGAGGGAACACTGAAGCTTTCTTT. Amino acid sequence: CAWSIGGNTEAFF.

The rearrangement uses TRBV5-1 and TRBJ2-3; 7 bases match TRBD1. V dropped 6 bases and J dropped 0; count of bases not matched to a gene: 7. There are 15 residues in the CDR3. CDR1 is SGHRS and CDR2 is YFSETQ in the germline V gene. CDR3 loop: CASTRTGGSTDTQYF. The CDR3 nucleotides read TGCGCCAGCACCCGGACAGGAGGAAGCACAGATACGCAGTATTTT.

The CDR3 loop is CSVDPGASAYNEQFF. In DNA, the CDR3 is TGCAGCGTGGACCCGGGGGCTAGCGCCTACAATGAGCAGTTCTTC. The chain couples TRBV29-1 to TRBJ2-1; the D call may be TRBD1 or TRBD2 (6 bases each). Trimming cost V 6 bases and J 2 bases, with 17 bases left between them. This CDR3 contains 15 residues. Germline loops: CDR1 SQVTM, CDR2 ANQGSEA.

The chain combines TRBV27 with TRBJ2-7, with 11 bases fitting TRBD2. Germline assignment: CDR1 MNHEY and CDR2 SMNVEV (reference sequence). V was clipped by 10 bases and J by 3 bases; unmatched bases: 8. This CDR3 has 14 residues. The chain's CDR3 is CATRQLAGDYEQYF. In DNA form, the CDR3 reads TGTGCCACCCGCCAACTAGCGGGGGACTACGAGCAGTACTTC.

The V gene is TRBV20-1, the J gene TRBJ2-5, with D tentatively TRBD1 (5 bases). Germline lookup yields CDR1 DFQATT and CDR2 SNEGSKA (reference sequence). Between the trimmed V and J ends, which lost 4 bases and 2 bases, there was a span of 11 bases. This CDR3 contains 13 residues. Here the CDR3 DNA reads TGCAGTGCTATCACGACAGATCAAGAGACCCAGTACTTC. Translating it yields CSAITTDQETQYF.

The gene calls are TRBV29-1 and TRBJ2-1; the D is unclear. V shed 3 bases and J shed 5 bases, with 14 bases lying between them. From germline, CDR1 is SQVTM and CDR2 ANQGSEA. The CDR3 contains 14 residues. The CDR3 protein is CSVERPLSDNEQFF. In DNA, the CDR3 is TGCAGCGTTGAGAGGCCCCTATCAGACAATGAGCAGTTCTTC.

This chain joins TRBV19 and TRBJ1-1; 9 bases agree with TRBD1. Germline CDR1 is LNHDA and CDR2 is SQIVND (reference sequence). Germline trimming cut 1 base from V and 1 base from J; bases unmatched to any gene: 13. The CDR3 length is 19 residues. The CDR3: CASSIGPGQGLPKNTEAFF. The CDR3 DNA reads TGTGCCAGTAGTATAGGTCCGGGACAGGGATTACCCAAGAACACTGAAGCTTTCTTT.

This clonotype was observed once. For the CDR3, the DNA is TGTGCCAGCAGCGGGTCGAACACCGGGGAGCTGTTTTTT. Protein product: CASSGSNTGELFF. The chain is built from TRBV4-2 and TRBJ2-2; D gene uncertain. V was clipped by 5 bases and J by 0 bases, with 4 bases between them. Per germline, CDR1 LGHNA and CDR2 YNFKEQ. The CDR3 consists of 13 residues.

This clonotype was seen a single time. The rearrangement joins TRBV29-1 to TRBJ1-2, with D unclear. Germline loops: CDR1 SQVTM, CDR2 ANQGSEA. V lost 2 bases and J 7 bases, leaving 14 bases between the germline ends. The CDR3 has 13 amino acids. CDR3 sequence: CSVELDVLGGYTF. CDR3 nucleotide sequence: TGCAGCGTTGAATTGGACGTCCTCGGTGGCTACACCTTC. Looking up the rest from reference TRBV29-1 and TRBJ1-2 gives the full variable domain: SAVISQKPSRDICQRGTSLTIQCQVDSQVTMMFWYRQQPGQSLTLIATANQGSEATYESGFVIDKFPISRPNLTFSTLTVSNMSPEDSSIYLCSVELDVLGGYTFGSGTRLTVV.